This entry concerns a single T cell receptor (beta chain). The sample originates from a study of blood T cell repertoires in COVID-19. Overall study context: There were acute and convalescent COVID-19 samples, and they came from the United States, Italy and Spain. T cells, B-cell-depleted T cells, or PBMCs provided the cDNA or gDNA that served as material.

In the study's own analysis: Reference gene primer amplification gave estimated nucleated cell counts. The protocol was immunoSEQ multiplex PCR, while the TCRdb copy is restricted to in-frame clones and leaves out a portion. V, J and clone size were drawn from that table, and D and trimming were deduced from the DNA. Counted here are 120,000 to 150,000 clones, roughly 80% occurring once; the ten biggest clones make up 30% to 45%. The source material was peripheral blood. This clonotype was sampled from a human donor in a cohort sampled during active COVID-19.

The CDR3 protein is CASSPGGRGRRSYNEQFF. Here the CDR3 DNA reads TGTGCCAGCAGCCCGGGCGGGAGGGGACGTAGGTCCTACAATGAGCAGTTCTTC. The chain links TRBV11-3 to TRBJ2-1; 9 bases align to TRBD2. V lost 5 bases to trimming and J lost 1 base; unmatched junction nucleotides: 12. Germline assignment: CDR1 SGHNT and CDR2 YENEEA. This CDR3 is 18 amino acids long.